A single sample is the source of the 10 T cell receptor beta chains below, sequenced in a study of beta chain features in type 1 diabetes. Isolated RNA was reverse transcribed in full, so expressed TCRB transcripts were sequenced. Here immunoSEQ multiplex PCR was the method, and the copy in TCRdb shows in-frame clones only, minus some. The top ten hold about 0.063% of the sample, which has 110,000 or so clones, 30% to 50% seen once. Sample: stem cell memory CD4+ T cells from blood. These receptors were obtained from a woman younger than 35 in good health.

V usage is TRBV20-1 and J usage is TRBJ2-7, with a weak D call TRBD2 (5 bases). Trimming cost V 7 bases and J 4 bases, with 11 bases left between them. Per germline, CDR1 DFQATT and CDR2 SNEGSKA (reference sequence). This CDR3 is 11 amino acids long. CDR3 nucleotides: TGCAGTGTTAGTCGGGGTTACGAGCAGTACTTC. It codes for CSVSRGYEQYF.

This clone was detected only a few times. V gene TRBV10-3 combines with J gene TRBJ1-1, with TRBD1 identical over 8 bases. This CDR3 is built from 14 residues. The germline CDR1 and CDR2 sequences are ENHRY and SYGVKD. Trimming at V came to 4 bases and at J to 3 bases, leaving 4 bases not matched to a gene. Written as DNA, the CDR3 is TGTGCCATCAGTGGCAGGGGGCTGGACACTGAAGCTTTCTTT. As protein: CAISGRGLDTEAFF.

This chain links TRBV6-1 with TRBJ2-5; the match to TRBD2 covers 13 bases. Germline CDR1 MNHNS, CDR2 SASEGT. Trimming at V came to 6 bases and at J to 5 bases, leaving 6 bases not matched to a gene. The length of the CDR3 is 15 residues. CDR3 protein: CASRPTSGRWETQYF. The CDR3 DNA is TGTGCCAGCAGACCGACTAGCGGGAGGTGGGAGACCCAGTACTTC.

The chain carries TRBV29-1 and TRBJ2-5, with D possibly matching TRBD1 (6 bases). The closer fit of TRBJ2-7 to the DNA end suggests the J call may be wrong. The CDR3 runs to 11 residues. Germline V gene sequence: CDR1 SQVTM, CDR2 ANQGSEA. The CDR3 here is CSVIGQYEQYF. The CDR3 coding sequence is TGCAGCGTTATAGGACAGTACGAGCAGTACTTC.

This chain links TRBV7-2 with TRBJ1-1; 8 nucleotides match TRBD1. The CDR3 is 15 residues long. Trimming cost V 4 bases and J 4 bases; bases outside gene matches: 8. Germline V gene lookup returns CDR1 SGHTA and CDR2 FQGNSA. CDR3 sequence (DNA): TGTGCCAGCAGCTCCCCTCGGACAGGGAGCACTGAAGCTTTCTTT. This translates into CASSSPRTGSTEAFF.

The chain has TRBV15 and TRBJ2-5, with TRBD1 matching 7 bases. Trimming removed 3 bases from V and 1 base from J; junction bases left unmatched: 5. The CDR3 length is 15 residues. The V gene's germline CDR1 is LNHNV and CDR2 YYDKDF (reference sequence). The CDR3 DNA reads TGTGCCACCAGCAGGGACAGGAGATTCCAAGAGACCCAGTACTTC. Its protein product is CATSRDRRFQETQYF.

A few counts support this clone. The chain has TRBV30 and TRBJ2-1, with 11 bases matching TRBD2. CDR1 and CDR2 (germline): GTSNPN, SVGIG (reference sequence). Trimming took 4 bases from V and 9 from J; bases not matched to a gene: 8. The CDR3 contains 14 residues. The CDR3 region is CAWIEASGRIEQFF. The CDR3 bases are TGTGCCTGGATTGAGGCTAGCGGGAGGATTGAGCAGTTCTTC.

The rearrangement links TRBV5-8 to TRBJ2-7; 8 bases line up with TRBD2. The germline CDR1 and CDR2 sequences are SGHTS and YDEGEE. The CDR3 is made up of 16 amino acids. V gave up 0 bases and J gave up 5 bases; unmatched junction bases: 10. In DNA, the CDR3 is TGTGCCAGCAGCTTGGGCCGGCGGCTAGCGGGCCACGAGCAGTACTTC. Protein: CASSLGRRLAGHEQYF. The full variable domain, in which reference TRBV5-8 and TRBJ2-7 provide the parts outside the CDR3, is EAGVTQSPTHLIKTRGQQATLRCSPISGHTSVYWYQQALGLGLQFLLWYDEGEERNRGNFPPRFSGRQFPNYSSELNVNALELEDSALYLCASSLGRRLAGHEQYFGPGTRLTVT.

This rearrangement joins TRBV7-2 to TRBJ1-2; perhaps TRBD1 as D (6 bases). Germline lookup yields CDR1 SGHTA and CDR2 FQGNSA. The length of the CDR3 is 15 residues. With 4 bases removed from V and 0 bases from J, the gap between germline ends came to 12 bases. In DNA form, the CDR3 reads TGTGCCAGCAGCTGGGGGGGGACATCTAACTATGGCTACACCTTC. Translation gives CASSWGGTSNYGYTF.

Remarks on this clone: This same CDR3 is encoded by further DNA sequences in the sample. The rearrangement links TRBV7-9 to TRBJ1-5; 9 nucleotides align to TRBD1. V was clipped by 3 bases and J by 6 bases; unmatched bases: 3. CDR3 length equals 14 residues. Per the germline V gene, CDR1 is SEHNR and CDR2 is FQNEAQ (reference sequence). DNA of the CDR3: TGTGCCAGCAGCTTCGGACAGGGGAGTCAGCCCCAGCATTTT. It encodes CASSFGQGSQPQHF.